The entry below describes one TCR beta chain. The sample is drawn from a study of molecular identifiers for immune sequencing clone quantification. Trimming cost V 1 base and J 4 bases; bases outside gene matches: 10. Germline CDR1 and CDR2: LGHNA and YSLEER. The CDR3 is made up of 17 amino acids. Naive CD8 T cells were sorted as CD8+CD4-CCR7+CD45RA+. Previously described methods with listed TCR primers produced the bulk TCR libraries. TCRdb processed the PCR reads anew with MiXCR; each CDR3 protein has one entry. This repertoire shows 490,000 or so distinct CDR3 sequences, about 25% found once; its top ten account for approximately 0.76%.

The TCR sequence derives from a human donor in good health. Some libraries in this study had Jurkat cell RNA spiked in. Sequenced material: naive CD8+ T cells from blood, with Jurkat cell RNA spiked in. Subset defined: FACS-sorted CD8+CD4-CCR7+CD45RA+ naive T cells. The V gene is TRBV4-3, the J gene TRBJ2-7; TRBD2 agrees at 10 bases. CDR3 protein: CASSQVGLAGAVYEQYF. The CDR3 DNA reads TGCGCCAGCAGCCAAGTGGGGCTAGCGGGAGCGGTATACGAGCAGTACTTC.